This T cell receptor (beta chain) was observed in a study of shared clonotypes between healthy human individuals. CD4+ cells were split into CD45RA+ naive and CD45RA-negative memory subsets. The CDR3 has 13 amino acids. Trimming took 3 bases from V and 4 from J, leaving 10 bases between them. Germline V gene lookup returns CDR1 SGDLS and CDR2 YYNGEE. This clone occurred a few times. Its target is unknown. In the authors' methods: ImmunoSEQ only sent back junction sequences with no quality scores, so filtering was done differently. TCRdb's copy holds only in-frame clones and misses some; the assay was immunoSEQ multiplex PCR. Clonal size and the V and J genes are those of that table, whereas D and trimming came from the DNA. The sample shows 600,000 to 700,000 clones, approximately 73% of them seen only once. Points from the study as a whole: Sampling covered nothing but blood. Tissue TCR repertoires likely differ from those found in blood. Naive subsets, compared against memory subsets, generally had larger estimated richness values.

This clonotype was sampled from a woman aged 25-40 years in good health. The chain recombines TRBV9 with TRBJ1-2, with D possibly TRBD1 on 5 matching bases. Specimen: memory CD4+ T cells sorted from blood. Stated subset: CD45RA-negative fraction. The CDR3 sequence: CASSGGRPYGYTF. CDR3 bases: TGTGCCAGCAGCGGGGGACGGCCCTATGGCTACACCTTC.